This T cell receptor beta chain originates from a study of blood T cell repertoires in COVID-19. Study background: Spain, Italy and the United States supplied samples that represented acute and convalescent COVID-19.

Only in-frame clones appear in the TCRdb table, and some are missing; sequencing was by immunoSEQ multiplex PCR. The sample lists 65,000 to 70,000 clones; roughly 89% were seen once. The CDR3 spans 15 residues. Deletions cut 0 bases from V and 2 bases from J, with 8 bases between. The germline V gene encodes CDR1 KGHSH and CDR2 LQKENI. A note on this clone: Other DNA sequences in this sample translate to the same CDR3.

The sample comprised peripheral blood. The chain recombines TRBV18 with TRBJ2-1, with D perhaps TRBD1 (6 bases). This receptor was obtained from an elderly woman with acute or convalescent COVID-19. CDR3 coding DNA: TGTGCCAGCTCACCACCTGGGGGCACCTACAATGAGCAGTTCTTC. Translation gives CASSPPGGTYNEQFF.